The rows below give T cell receptor beta chains drawn from one sample of a study of cytomegalovirus exposure and HLA in healthy donors. Data came from immunoSEQ multiplex PCR; TCRdb stores just in-frame clones and leaves some out. The profile shows some 130,000 clones, around four fifths of them singletons. Sequencing input: PBMCs. The origin of the receptors is a man younger than 45 in good health. CDR3s include the opening cysteine and the closing phenylalanine or tryptophan. A D gene is named only where the DNA matches it firmly.

J gene: TRBJ2-1; V gene: TRBV7-4; D gene: TRBD2; CDR3 DNA: TGTGCCAGCAGCCCAAGACTAGCGGGATCCTTGGATGGCTCCTACAATGAGCAGTTCTTC; CDR3 protein: CASSPRLAGSLDGSYNEQFF
J gene: TRBJ2-5; V gene: TRBV18; D gene: NA; CDR3 DNA: TGTGCCAGCTCACCGAGCATGAGGGAAGAGACCCAGTACTTC; CDR3 protein: CASSPSMREETQYF
J gene: TRBJ2-3; V gene: TRBV27; D gene: TRBD2; CDR3 DNA: TGTGCCAGCAGTACTAATACCGGGACTAGGAGGACCACAGATACGCAGTATTTT; CDR3 protein: CASSTNTGTRRTTDTQYF
J gene: TRBJ1-4; V gene: TRBV19; D gene: NA; CDR3 DNA: TGTGAATGGCAGGGGATAAGTGAAAAACTGTTTTTT; CDR3 protein: CEWQGISEKLFF
J gene: TRBJ1-1; V gene: TRBV10-2; D gene: NA; CDR3 DNA: TGCGCCAGCCATACCGGGACTGAAAACCGAGCTTTCTTT; CDR3 protein: CASHTGTENRAFF
J gene: TRBJ1-5; V gene: TRBV7-8; D gene: TRBD1; CDR3 DNA: TGTGCCAGTGGACAGGGCCATCAGCCCCAGCATTTT; CDR3 protein: CASGQGHQPQHF
J gene: TRBJ2-3; V gene: TRBV29-1; D gene: TRBD2; CDR3 DNA: TGCAGCGTCCAGAGCGGGAGGGCTAGATCAGATACGCAGTATTTT; CDR3 protein: CSVQSGRARSDTQYF
J gene: TRBJ1-1; V gene: TRBV5-1; D gene: NA; CDR3 DNA: TGCGCCAGCAGCTTGGCCCCTAGACAGTCGAAAACTGAAGCTTTCTTT; CDR3 protein: CASSLAPRQSKTEAFF
J gene: TRBJ1-3; V gene: TRBV7-9; D gene: NA; CDR3 DNA: TGTGCCAGCAGCTTAAACGGGATAGGTGGGAACACCATATATTTT; CDR3 protein: CASSLNGIGGNTIYF
J gene: TRBJ2-7; V gene: TRBV6-5; D gene: TRBD2; CDR3 DNA: TGCACAAGCGCGGATAGCGGGAGTTCCTCCTACGAGCAGTACTTC; CDR3 protein: CTSADSGSSSYEQYF